The source of this T cell receptor beta chain is a study of shared clonotypes between healthy human individuals. Naive-designated CD8 cells lacked CD45RO, were positively enriched for CCR7, and omitted terminally differentiated effector memory CD45RA+ cells. The CDR3 has 13 amino acids. V lost 2 bases and J 7 bases, leaving 9 bases between the germline ends. Germline lookup yields CDR1 MNHEY and CDR2 SVGAGI. The repertoire was sequenced with immunoSEQ multiplex PCR; TCRdb's copy has only in-frame clones and lacks some. Here the sample spans under 1 million clones, 90% to 97% being singletons. The source of this sequence is a man aged 30 to 39 in good health. V usage is TRBV6-5 and J usage is TRBJ1-5; a weak D match, TRBD1 (5 bases). Sequencing was carried out using naive CD8+ T cells sorted from blood. This CDR3 is CASSYGGMQPQHF. The CDR3 DNA follows: TGTGCCAGCAGTTACGGGGGTATGCAGCCCCAGCATTTT.